This T cell receptor beta chain was observed in a study of blood T cell repertoires in COVID-19. Study-level information: Nucleic acid was either cDNA or gDNA, and it came from T cells, B-cell-depleted T cells, or PBMCs.

In the study's own analysis: Reference gene primer amplification yielded estimated nucleated cell counts. Clones were read by immunoSEQ multiplex PCR, and TCRdb kept only the in-frame ones, dropping some. V and J calls and clone size are given by that table; D and trimming were obtained from the DNA. The sample includes over 55,000 clones, roughly three quarters of them seen just once. Deletions cut 5 bases from V and 5 bases from J, with 9 bases between. From germline, CDR1 is MNHEY and CDR2 SVGAGI. The CDR3 is 12 amino acids. This TCR derives from a human donor in a cohort sampled during active COVID-19. Sequences were obtained from peripheral blood. The chain links TRBV6-5 to TRBJ1-2; D might be TRBD1 (6 bases). CDR3 nucleotide sequence: TGTGCCAGCAGTCAGGGGCATTATGGCTACACCTTC. The encoded protein is CASSQGHYGYTF.